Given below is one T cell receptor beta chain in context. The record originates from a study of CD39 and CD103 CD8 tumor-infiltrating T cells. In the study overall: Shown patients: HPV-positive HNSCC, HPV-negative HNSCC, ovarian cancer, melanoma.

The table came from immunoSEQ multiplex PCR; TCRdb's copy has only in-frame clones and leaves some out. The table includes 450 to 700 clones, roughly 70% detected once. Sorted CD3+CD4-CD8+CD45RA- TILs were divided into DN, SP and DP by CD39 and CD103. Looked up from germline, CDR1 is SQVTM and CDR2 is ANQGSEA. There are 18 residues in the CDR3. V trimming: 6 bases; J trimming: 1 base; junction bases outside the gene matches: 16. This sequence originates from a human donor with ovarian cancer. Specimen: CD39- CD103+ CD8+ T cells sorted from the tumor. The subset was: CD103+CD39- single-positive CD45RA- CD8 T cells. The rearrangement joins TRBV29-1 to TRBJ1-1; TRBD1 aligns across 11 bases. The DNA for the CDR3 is TGCAGCGTCCCTCCTCTCGGGACAGGGGGTTCAGGGAACACTGAAGCTTTCTTT. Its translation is CSVPPLGTGGSGNTEAFF.